Described below is a single T cell receptor (beta chain) sequence and its context. No antigen is known for it. The junction shows a germline mismatch at one end, possibly a read error. The V gene's germline CDR1 is SEHNR and CDR2 FQNEAQ (reference sequence). This CDR3 is built from 14 residues. The data belong to a study of T cell responses to AZD1222 COVID-19 vaccine. Looking at the study overall: Second-dose intervals near 4 or 12 weeks were combined. Notes on the study in general: Among AZD1222 vaccinees, only 6 or 7 were seropositive at baseline. Spike-specific TCR repertoires showed rising breadth and depth after two AZD1222 doses. Close to half of spike-specific TCRs reportedly recognize unmutated variant regions.

TCRdb keeps only in-frame clones here, not all; method: immunoSEQ multiplex PCR. The table records around 110,000 clones, 75% to 90% of them present only once. The starting material was peripheral blood, obtained on day 0 of AZD1222 vaccination. This chain links TRBV7-9 with TRBJ2-7, with D possibly called TRBD1 or TRBD2 (6 bases each). This receptor was obtained from an adult in good health. CDR3 in amino acids: CASSLVGGSHEQYF. The CDR3 nucleotides are TGTGCCAGCAGCTTAGTCGGGGGCTCCCACGAGCAGTACTTC.